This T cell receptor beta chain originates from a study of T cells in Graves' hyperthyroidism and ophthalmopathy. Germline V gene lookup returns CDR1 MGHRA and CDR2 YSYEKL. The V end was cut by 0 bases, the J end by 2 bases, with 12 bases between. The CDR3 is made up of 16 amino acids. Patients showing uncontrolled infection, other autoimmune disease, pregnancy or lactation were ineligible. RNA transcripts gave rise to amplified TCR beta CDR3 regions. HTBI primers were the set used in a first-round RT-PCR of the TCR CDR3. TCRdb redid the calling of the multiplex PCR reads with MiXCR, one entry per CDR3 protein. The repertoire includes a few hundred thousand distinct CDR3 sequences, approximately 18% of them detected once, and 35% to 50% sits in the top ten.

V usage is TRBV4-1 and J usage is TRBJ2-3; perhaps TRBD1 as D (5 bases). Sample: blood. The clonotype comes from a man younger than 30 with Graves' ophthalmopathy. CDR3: CASSQEPGRATDTQYF. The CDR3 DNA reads TGCGCCAGCAGCCAAGAACCGGGCAGGGCCACAGATACGCAGTATTTT.